The rows below give T cell receptor beta chains drawn from one sample of a study of cytomegalovirus exposure and HLA in healthy donors. Repertoires were generated with immunoSEQ multiplex PCR, while TCRdb's copy carries only in-frame clones and drops some. The sample carries approximately 33,000 clones, 53% recorded once. Sequenced: PBMCs. These receptors all come from a woman aged 35 to 49 in good health and CMV-seropositive. CDR3s include the opening cysteine and the closing phenylalanine or tryptophan. The D gene is left open where the match is weak. Some rows have no size entry. The others give once, few or many, or a class for an expanded clone.

once	TRBV29-1	TRBD2	TRBJ2-1	CSVDEGGGANEQFF	TGCAGCGTTGATGAGGGCGGGGGGGCCAATGAGCAGTTCTTC
.	TRBV2	.	TRBJ1-1	CARQGNTEAFF	TGTGCCAGGCAGGGGAACACTGAAGCTTTCTTT
few	TRBV4-1	TRBD2	TRBJ2-2	CASSPQRGDPTGELFF	TGCGCCAGCAGCCCGCAGCGGGGGGATCCTACCGGGGAGCTGTTTTTT
.	TRBV7-6	TRBD1	TRBJ1-1	CASSLGTGTGNTEAFF	TGTGCCAGCAGCTTGGGGACAGGGACTGGGAACACTGAAGCTTTCTTT
.	TRBV19	.	TRBJ2-7	CASSDNENEQYF	TGTGCCAGTAGTGACAACGAAAACGAGCAGTACTTC
.	TRBV5-1	TRBD1	TRBJ2-7	CASRGGTGPVYEQYF	TGCGCCAGCCGTGGAGGGACAGGTCCGGTTTACGAGCAGTACTTC
few	TRBV4-1	.	TRBJ1-1	CASSQDPYLTEAFF	TGCGCCAGCAGCCAAGACCCTTATCTCACTGAAGCTTTCTTT
few	TRBV27	.	TRBJ2-7	CASSPMAGDYEQYF	TGTGCCAGCAGTCCGATGGCAGGGGACTACGAGCAGTACTTC
.	TRBV7-9	.	TRBJ2-3	CASSLAGGATDTQYF	TGTGCCAGCAGCTTAGCGGGGGGGGCCACAGATACGCAGTATTTT
few	TRBV7-7	.	TRBJ2-5	CASSSQVGGQETQYF	TGTGCTAGCAGCTCCCAGGTGGGGGGCCAAGAGACCCAGTACTTC
.	TRBV10-3	.	TRBJ1-4	CAIGAGRRATNEKLFF	TGTGCCATCGGAGCAGGGCGGCGAGCAACTAATGAAAAACTGTTTTTT
few	TRBV13	.	TRBJ2-3	CASSRQTDTQYF	TGTGCCAGCAGCCGACAGACAGATACGCAGTATTTT
.	TRBV7-3	.	TRBJ2-2	CASSFITENTGELFF	TGTGCCAGCAGCTTTATTACTGAGAACACCGGGGAGCTGTTTTTT
.	TRBV6-1	TRBD1	TRBJ1-2	CASSETTGPLYGYTF	TGTGCCAGCAGTGAGACGACAGGGCCCCTCTATGGCTACACCTTC
.	TRBV28	TRBD1	TRBJ2-5	CASSQRTGGSETQYF	TGTGCCAGCAGTCAAAGGACAGGGGGTTCGGAGACCCAGTACTTC
.	TRBV2	.	TRBJ1-6	CASRVEGSPNSPLHF	TGTGCCAGCCGAGTGGAGGGGTCCCCTAATTCACCCCTCCACTTT
.	TRBV10-3	TRBD1	TRBJ2-5	CAISESLDREETQYF	TGTGCCATCAGTGAGTCTCTGGACAGGGAAGAGACCCAGTACTTC
.	TRBV6-5	.	TRBJ1-1	CAIGRGTEAFF	TGTGCCATAGGGAGAGGCACTGAAGCTTTCTTT
.	TRBV12-5	TRBD1	TRBJ2-7	CASGLVGQGEDEQYF	TGTGCTAGTGGTTTAGTGGGACAGGGAGAGGACGAGCAGTACTTC
.	TRBV10-3	TRBD2	TRBJ2-2	CAISESAGGETGELFF	TGTGCCATCAGTGAGTCGGCCGGGGGGGAAACCGGGGAGCTGTTTTTT
once	TRBV4-3	TRBD1	TRBJ1-6	CASSPATGMGSPLHF	TGCGCCAGCAGCCCAGCGACAGGGATGGGTTCACCCCTCCACTTT
.	TRBV4-3	.	TRBJ2-7	CASSQDLGGAKPYEQYF	TGCGCCAGCAGCCAAGATTTAGGAGGGGCGAAACCCTACGAGCAGTACTTC
many	TRBV4-3	TRBD2	TRBJ2-6	CASSQVGEGSGANVLTF	TGCGCCAGCAGCCAGGTTGGGGAGGGGTCTGGGGCCAACGTCCTGACTTTC
.	TRBV6-5	TRBD1	TRBJ1-5	CASRTGTGRNQPQHF	TGTGCCAGCAGAACCGGGACAGGGCGCAATCAGCCCCAGCATTTT
.	TRBV7-9	.	TRBJ2-6	CASRSSRSSGANVLTF	TGTGCCAGCAGGTCCAGTCGGAGCTCTGGGGCCAACGTCCTGACTTTC
.	TRBV6-1	TRBD2	TRBJ2-3	CASRGTRPTDTQYF	TGTGCCAGCAGAGGGACTAGGCCCACAGATACGCAGTATTTT
.	TRBV27	.	TRBJ2-3	CASSDRGTDTQYF	TGTGCCAGCAGTGACCGGGGGACAGATACGCAGTATTTT
.	TRBV5-4	.	TRBJ1-2	CASSLATGTTSYTF	TGTGCCAGCAGCTTGGCTACCGGGACAACAAGCTACACCTTC
.	TRBV14	.	TRBJ1-6	CASSQEAGFSNSPLHF	TGTGCCAGCAGCCAAGAAGCAGGGTTTAGTAATTCACCCCTCCACTTT
few	TRBV7-8	.	TRBJ1-3	CASKAGVASGNTIYF	TGTGCCAGCAAGGCAGGGGTCGCCTCTGGAAACACCATATATTTT
.	TRBV29-1	.	TRBJ2-7	CSVYREDSYEQYF	TGCAGCGTTTACAGGGAAGACTCCTACGAGCAGTACTTC
.	TRBV2	.	TRBJ2-5	CAGGQETQYF	TGTGCTGGAGGACAAGAGACCCAGTACTTC
few	TRBV5-1	TRBD1	TRBJ2-2	CASTGQGPQLGELFF	TGCGCCAGCACCGGACAGGGGCCGCAGTTGGGGGAGCTGTTTTTT
.	TRBV28	TRBD2	TRBJ2-3	CASSPLRPTSGAADTQYF	TGTGCCAGCAGTCCCCTACGCCCCACTAGCGGGGCCGCAGATACGCAGTATTTT
few	TRBV29-1	.	TRBJ1-2	CSVEDTQGILGGYTF	TGCAGCGTTGAAGATACGCAGGGGATCTTAGGTGGCTACACCTTC
few	TRBV11-2	.	TRBJ2-5	CASREGSGMETQYF	TGTGCCAGCAGGGAGGGGTCGGGTATGGAGACCCAGTACTTC
.	TRBV28	TRBD2	TRBJ2-1	CASSPNFSGGPDNEQFF	TGTGCCAGCAGTCCAAATTTTAGCGGGGGGCCAGACAATGAGCAGTTCTTC
few	TRBV10-2	.	TRBJ2-4	CASSGQENIQYF	TGCGCCAGCAGTGGACAGGAAAACATTCAGTACTTC
.	TRBV9	.	TRBJ1-6	CASSVDKYNSPLHF	TGTGCCAGCAGCGTAGACAAGTATAATTCACCCCTCCACTTT
.	TRBV4-1	.	TRBJ2-3	CASSQDPGLVPDTQYF	TGCGCCAGCAGCCAAGACCCGGGACTTGTTCCAGATACGCAGTATTTT
.	TRBV7-9	.	TRBJ2-1	CASSLSTRGNYNEQFF	TGTGCCAGCAGCTTAAGTACTCGGGGGAACTACAATGAGCAGTTCTTC
few	TRBV7-2	.	TRBJ2-2	CASSLVRLTGELFF	TGTGCCAGCAGCTTAGTGAGGCTTACCGGGGAGCTGTTTTTT
.	TRBV7-9	TRBD1	TRBJ1-2	CASSRDSQLYGYTF	TGTGCCAGCAGCCGGGACAGCCAACTCTATGGCTACACCTTC